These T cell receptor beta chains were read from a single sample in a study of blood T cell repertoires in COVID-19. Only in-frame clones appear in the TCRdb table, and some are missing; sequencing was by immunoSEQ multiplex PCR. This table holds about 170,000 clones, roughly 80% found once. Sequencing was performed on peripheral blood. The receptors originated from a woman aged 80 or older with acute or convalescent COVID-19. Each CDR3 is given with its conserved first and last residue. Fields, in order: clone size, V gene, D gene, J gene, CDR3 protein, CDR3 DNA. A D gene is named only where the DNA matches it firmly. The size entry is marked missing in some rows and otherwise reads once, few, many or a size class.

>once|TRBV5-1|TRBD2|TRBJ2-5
CASSSGLAGGFQETQYF
TGCGCCAGCAGCTCGGGACTAGCGGGAGGTTTCCAAGAGACCCAGTACTTC
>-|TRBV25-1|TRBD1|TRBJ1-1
CASTRTGRFGDTEAFF
TGTGCCAGCACCCGGACAGGGAGGTTTGGCGACACTGAAGCTTTCTTT
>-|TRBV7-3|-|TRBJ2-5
CASSLTSGETQYF
TGTGCCAGCAGCTTAACTTCCGGGGAGACCCAGTACTTC
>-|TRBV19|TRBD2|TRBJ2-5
CASTEPGGQTGGETQYF
TGTGCCAGTACTGAGCCGGGAGGCCAAACGGGAGGAGAGACCCAGTACTTC
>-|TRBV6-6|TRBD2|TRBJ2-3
CASSLAGALTDTQYF
TGTGCCAGCAGTTTAGCGGGGGCCCTCACAGATACGCAGTATTTT
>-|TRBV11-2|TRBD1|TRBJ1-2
CASSFQGVYGYTF
TGTGCCAGCAGCTTTCAGGGGGTCTATGGCTACACCTTC
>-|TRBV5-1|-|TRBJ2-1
CASSLLNQGSEQFF
TGCGCCAGCAGCCTACTGAACCAGGGGAGTGAGCAGTTCTTC
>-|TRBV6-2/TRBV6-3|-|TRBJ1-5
CASSPRWNQPQHF
TGTGCCAGCAGTCCACGGTGGAATCAGCCCCAGCATTTT
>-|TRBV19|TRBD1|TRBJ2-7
CASSNANRGRTYEQYF
TGTGCCAGTAGTAACGCCAACAGGGGGAGGACTTACGAGCAGTACTTC
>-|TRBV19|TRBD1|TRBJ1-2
CASRQQGANYGYTF
TGTGCCAGTAGGCAACAGGGGGCAAACTATGGCTACACCTTC
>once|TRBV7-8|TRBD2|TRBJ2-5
CASSLWASGGGETQYF
TGTGCCAGCAGCTTATGGGCTAGCGGGGGCGGGGAGACCCAGTACTTC
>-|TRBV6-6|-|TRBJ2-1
CASSSDSRSYNEQFF
TGTGCCAGCAGTTCTGACAGCCGCTCCTACAATGAGCAGTTCTTC
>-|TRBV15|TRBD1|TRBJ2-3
CATSREITGTGVTDTQYF
TGTGCCACCAGCAGGGAGATAACCGGGACAGGGGTCACAGATACGCAGTATTTT
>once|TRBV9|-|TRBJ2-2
CASSVDLSRGELFF
TGTGCCAGCAGCGTAGACCTATCTAGGGGGGAGCTGTTTTTT
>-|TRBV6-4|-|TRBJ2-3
CASSDVGASTDTQYF
TGTGCCAGCAGTGACGTGGGGGCCAGCACAGATACGCAGTATTTT
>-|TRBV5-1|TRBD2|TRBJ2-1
CASSPFGGENEQFF
TGCGCCAGCAGCCCTTTTGGGGGGGAAAATGAGCAGTTCTTC
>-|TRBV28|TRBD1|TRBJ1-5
CASSFATGGSQPQHF
TGTGCCAGCAGTTTTGCGACAGGGGGATCTCAGCCCCAGCATTTT
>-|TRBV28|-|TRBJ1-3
CASSGLSEGLRGNTIYF
TGTGCCAGCAGTGGCCTATCGGAGGGACTGAGAGGAAACACCATATATTTT
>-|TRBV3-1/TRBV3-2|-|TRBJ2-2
CASSPRRRGASGELFF
TGTGCCAGCAGCCCAAGACGCAGGGGGGCTAGCGGGGAGCTGTTTTTT
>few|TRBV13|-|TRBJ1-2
CASSLGAVGIGLGGYTF
TGTGCCAGCAGCTTAGGCGCAGTGGGCATCGGTTTGGGTGGCTACACCTTC